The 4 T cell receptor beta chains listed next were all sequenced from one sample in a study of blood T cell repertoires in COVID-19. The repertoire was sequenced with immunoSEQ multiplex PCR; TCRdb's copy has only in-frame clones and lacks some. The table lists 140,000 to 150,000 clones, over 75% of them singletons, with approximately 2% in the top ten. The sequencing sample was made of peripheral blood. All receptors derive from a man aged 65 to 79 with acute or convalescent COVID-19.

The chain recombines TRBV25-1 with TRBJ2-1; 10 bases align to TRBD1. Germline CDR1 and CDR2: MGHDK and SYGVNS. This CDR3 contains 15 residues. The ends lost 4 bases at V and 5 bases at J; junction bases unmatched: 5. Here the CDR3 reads CASSGWDRGNNEQFF. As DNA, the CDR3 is TGTGCCAGCAGTGGGTGGGACAGGGGTAACAATGAGCAGTTCTTC.

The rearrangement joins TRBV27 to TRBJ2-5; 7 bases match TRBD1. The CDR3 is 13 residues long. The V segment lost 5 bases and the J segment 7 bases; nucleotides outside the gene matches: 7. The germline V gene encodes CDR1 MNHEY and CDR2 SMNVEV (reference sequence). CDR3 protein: CASSLTGVGTQYF. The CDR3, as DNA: TGTGCCAGCAGTCTTACAGGGGTGGGGACCCAGTACTTC.

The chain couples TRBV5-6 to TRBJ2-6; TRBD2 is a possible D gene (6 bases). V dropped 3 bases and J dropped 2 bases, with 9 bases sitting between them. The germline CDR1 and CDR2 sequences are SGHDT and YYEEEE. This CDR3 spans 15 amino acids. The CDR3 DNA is TGTGCCAGCAGCTCCCCGGGGGCTGGGGCCAACGTCCTGACTTTC. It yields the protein CASSSPGAGANVLTF.

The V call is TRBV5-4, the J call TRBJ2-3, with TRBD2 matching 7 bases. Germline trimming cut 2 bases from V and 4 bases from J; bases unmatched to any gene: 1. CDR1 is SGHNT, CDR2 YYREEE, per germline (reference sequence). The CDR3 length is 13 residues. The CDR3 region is CASSLAGPDTQYF. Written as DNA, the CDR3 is TGTGCCAGCAGCTTAGCGGGGCCAGATACGCAGTATTTT.